These 16 T cell receptor beta chains were all obtained from the same sample, sequenced in a study of spatial heterogeneity in lung cancer. Time point of the sample: sample taken at primary tumor resection. Without sorting, whole RNA was sequenced from tumor, nontumor lung or frozen PBMC. From the 5' RACE reads, TCRdb called clonotypes with MiXCR, one entry per CDR3 protein. The sample yields 3,000 to 4,500 distinct CDR3 sequences, about a sixth seen once. This specimen was PBMCs, taken at surgery. The receptor set was obtained from a male donor with early-stage non-small cell lung cancer.

As concerns this clonotype: A much larger clone differs by one base, so this may be a read error. This sequence joins TRBV5-4 and TRBJ2-4; D unclear. The CDR3 runs to 14 residues. Germline CDR1 is SGHNT and CDR2 is YYREEE (reference sequence). CDR3 bases: TGTGCCAGCAGCGTCGGGCCACCCAAAAGCATTCAGTACTTC. Amino acid sequence: CASSVGPPKSIQYF.

The rearrangement uses TRBV5-6 and TRBJ2-7, with D perhaps TRBD1 (5 bases). V was cut by 0 bases and J by 0 bases, with 10 bases left in between. From germline, CDR1 is SGHDT and CDR2 YYEEEE. This CDR3 spans 15 amino acids. The CDR3 here is CASSLVGPSSYEQYF. DNA of the CDR3: TGTGCCAGCAGCTTGGTGGGGCCCAGCTCCTACGAGCAGTACTTC.

The rearrangement uses TRBV20-1 and TRBJ2-2; D may be TRBD1 (5 bases). Germline loops: CDR1 DFQATT, CDR2 SNEGSKA (reference sequence). V was shortened by 6 bases and J by 0 bases, with 11 bases between the two germline ends. This CDR3 region has 14 residues. CDR3 DNA: TGCAGTGCAAGACAGAGCGCGAACACCGGGGAGCTGTTTTTT. Residues: CSARQSANTGELFF.

This clonotype was seen many times. This chain connects TRBV18 to TRBJ2-4; maybe TRBD2 (5 bases). Per germline, CDR1 KGHSH and CDR2 LQKENI. The CDR3 contains 19 residues. V was cut by 2 bases and J by 0 bases, with 20 bases left in between. The CDR3 spells CASSPATIGLRGAKNIQYF. As DNA, the CDR3 is TGTGCCAGCTCACCAGCCACTATCGGGCTACGGGGAGCCAAAAACATTCAGTACTTC.

Only a few counts were recorded for this clonotype. The chain is built from TRBV15 and TRBJ2-2; 11 bases align to TRBD2. This CDR3 has 21 residues. V lost 3 bases and J lost 1; bases outside the gene matches: 16. CDR1 and CDR2 (germline): LNHNV, YYDKDF (reference sequence). CDR3 sequence: CATSRERTGPGTSGNTGELFF. CDR3 sequence (DNA): TGTGCCACCAGCAGGGAACGGACAGGACCAGGGACTAGCGGGAACACCGGGGAGCTGTTTTTT.

This clonotype counts as medium-sized. The chain employs TRBV20-1 and TRBJ2-5; 7 nucleotides line up with TRBD2. Germline V gene lookup returns CDR1 DFQATT and CDR2 SNEGSKA (reference sequence). After removal of 2 bases from V and 1 base from J, the junction contained 10 bases not matched to a gene. This CDR3 is 16 amino acids long. The CDR3 DNA reads TGCAGTGCTAGATTAGGGGCGGGGGACCTCCAAGAGACCCAGTACTTC. This codes for CSARLGAGDLQETQYF.

In this sample, this clonotype is medium-sized. The V call is TRBV6-5, the J call TRBJ1-6; D possibly corresponds to TRBD1 (6 bases). Germline values: CDR1 MNHEY, CDR2 SVGAGI. The CDR3 covers 15 residues. Trimming pared 4 bases from V and 14 bases from J, leaving 21 bases between. CDR3: CASSFVKTGLKALHF. In DNA form, the CDR3 reads TGTGCCAGCAGTTTCGTGAAGACAGGACTGAAAGCCCTCCACTTT.

This clonotype has at least ten counts. The chain is built from TRBV20-1 and TRBJ2-3; 8 nucleotides align to TRBD2. Germline trimming cut 5 bases from V and 4 bases from J; bases unmatched to any gene: 5. The CDR3 contains 13 residues. The germline V gene encodes CDR1 DFQATT and CDR2 SNEGSKA (reference sequence). CDR3 nucleotides: TGCAGTGCTGAGGTAGCGGGGTCAGATACGCAGTATTTT. This encodes CSAEVAGSDTQYF.

Many counts were recorded for this clonotype. The chain has TRBV5-4 and TRBJ2-3, with a tentative D call TRBD2 (5 bases). The V gene lost 4 bases and the J gene lost 9 bases, with 15 bases spanning the gap. Looked up from germline, CDR1 is SGHNT and CDR2 is YYREEE (reference sequence). CDR3 length equals 13 residues. CDR3 coding DNA: TGTGCCAGCAGCCCTCCCGGGGAGAGGACGCAGTATTTT. This translates into CASSPPGERTQYF.

There are a few counts of this clonotype. CDR3: CASSTHGAGTGIGKLFF. The CDR3 bases are TGTGCCAGTAGTACCCACGGCGCCGGGACAGGGATCGGAAAACTGTTTTTT. The J gene is TRBJ1-4, the V gene TRBV19; 9 bases map to TRBD1. The trim removed 4 bases at V and 10 bases at J, leaving 16 bases unmatched. Germline values: CDR1 LNHDA, CDR2 SQIVND (reference sequence). The CDR3 contains 17 residues.

The J gene is TRBJ2-2, the V gene TRBV4-1; no clear D gene. The CDR3 extends over 12 amino acids. Germline V gene lookup returns CDR1 MGHRA and CDR2 YSYEKL. The V end lost 7 bases, the J end lost 5 bases, and 8 bases lay between the germline ends. CDR3 sequence: CASIGGTGELFF. CDR3 coding DNA: TGCGCCAGCATTGGCGGAACCGGGGAGCTGTTTTTT.

This clonotype occurred many times. The V call is TRBV5-6, the J call TRBJ1-1; 9 bases are shared with TRBD1. This CDR3 is built from 16 residues. CDR1 SGHDT and CDR2 YYEEEE come from the germline V gene. With V trimmed by 1 base and J by 1 base, 5 bases remained unmatched. CDR3 DNA sequence: TGTGCCAGCAGCTTGCCGGGACAGGGACCGAACACTGAAGCTTTCTTT. Its protein is CASSLPGQGPNTEAFF.

About this clonotype: One end of the junction does not line up with germline, which may come from a read error. The chain couples TRBV5-1 to TRBJ2-1, with D possibly matching TRBD1 (5 bases). Germline loops: CDR1 SGHRS, CDR2 YFSETQ. The CDR3 has 14 residues. DNA of the CDR3: TGCGCCAGCAGGTTGGGGCCGGCGTACAATGAGCAGTTCTTC. Residues: CASRLGPAYNEQFF. Full variable domain (remainder filled in from reference TRBV5-1 and TRBJ2-1): KAGVTQTPRYLIKTRGQQVTLSCSPISGHRSVSWYQQTPGQGLQFLFEYFSETQRNKGNFPGRFSGRQFSNSRSEMNVSTLELGDSALYLCASRLGPAYNEQFFGPGTRLTVL.

This clonotype is classed as medium-sized (0.01 to 0.1%). The V call is TRBV4-3, the J call TRBJ1-1; D possibly corresponds to TRBD1 (6 bases). Germline assignment: CDR1 LGHNA and CDR2 YSLEER. Between the trimmed V and J ends, which lost 0 bases and 0 bases, there was a span of 14 bases. This CDR3 is 17 amino acids long. In nucleotides, the CDR3 is TGCGCCAGCAGCCAAGATGTGACAGGCTCTCTGAACACTGAAGCTTTCTTT. This gives the protein CASSQDVTGSLNTEAFF.

The chain links TRBV5-4 to TRBJ2-3; possibly TRBD2 for D (6 bases). The CDR3 has 15 amino acids. Germline CDR1 is SGHNT and CDR2 is YYREEE (reference sequence). With 1 base removed from V and 4 bases from J, the gap between germline ends came to 13 bases. The CDR3 DNA is TGTGCCAGCAGCTTGCCGGGAGACCTGGCAGATACGCAGTATTTT. Translated: CASSLPGDLADTQYF. The entire variable domain, with the rest obtained from reference TRBV5-4 and TRBJ2-3, is as follows: ETGVTQSPTHLIKTRGQQVTLRCSSQSGHNTVSWYQQALGQGPQFIFQYYREEENGRGNFPPRFSGLQFPNYSSELNVNALELDDSALYLCASSLPGDLADTQYFGPGTRLTVL.

V usage is TRBV2 and J usage is TRBJ1-6; D is unresolved. V was pared by 5 bases and J by 4 bases, with 12 bases between. The CDR3 contains 15 residues. CDR1 and CDR2 (germline): SNHLY, FYNNEI. The CDR3: CASSPETPYNSPLHF. CDR3 nucleotides: TGTGCCAGCAGTCCGGAGACACCTTATAATTCACCCCTCCACTTT.